This T cell receptor beta chain originates from a study of blood T cell repertoires in COVID-19. Whole-study context: Collection of acute and convalescent COVID-19 samples took place in the United States, Italy and Spain. In each case, the material was cDNA or gDNA derived from T cells, B-cell-depleted T cells, or PBMCs.

The CDR3 is 15 amino acids. The V and J ends lost 3 bases and 1 base respectively, with 11 bases between them. CDR1 and CDR2 (germline): SGHNT, YENEEA. As handled by the study authors: Cell counts per sample came from amplifying reference gene primers. Generated by immunoSEQ multiplex PCR, the TCRdb table keeps only in-frame clones and is missing some. That table supplies the V and J calls and clone size; D and trimming were determined from the DNA. In the table there are some 190,000 clones, 85% to 90% of which are singletons. This TCR was recovered from a man between 18 and 35 years old with active or convalescent COVID-19. The genes are TRBV11-3 and TRBJ2-3; the D gene is possibly TRBD1 (5 bases). The sample consisted of peripheral blood. CDR3 sequence (DNA): TGTGCCAGCAGCTTTAGGGGTCCGGGCACAGATACGCAGTATTTT. Its translation: CASSFRGPGTDTQYF.